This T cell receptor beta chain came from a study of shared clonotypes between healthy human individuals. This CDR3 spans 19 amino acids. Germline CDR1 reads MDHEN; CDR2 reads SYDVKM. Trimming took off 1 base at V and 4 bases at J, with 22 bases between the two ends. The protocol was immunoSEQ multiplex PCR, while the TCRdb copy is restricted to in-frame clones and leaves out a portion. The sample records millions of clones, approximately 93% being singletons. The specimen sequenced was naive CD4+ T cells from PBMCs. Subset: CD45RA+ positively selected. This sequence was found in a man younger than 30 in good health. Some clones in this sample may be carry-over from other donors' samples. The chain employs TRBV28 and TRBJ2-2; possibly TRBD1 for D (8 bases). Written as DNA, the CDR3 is TGTGCCAGCAGTTTATACCAGCTTAAGGACAGGGAGGGCACCGGGGAGCTGTTTTTT. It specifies CASSLYQLKDREGTGELFF.